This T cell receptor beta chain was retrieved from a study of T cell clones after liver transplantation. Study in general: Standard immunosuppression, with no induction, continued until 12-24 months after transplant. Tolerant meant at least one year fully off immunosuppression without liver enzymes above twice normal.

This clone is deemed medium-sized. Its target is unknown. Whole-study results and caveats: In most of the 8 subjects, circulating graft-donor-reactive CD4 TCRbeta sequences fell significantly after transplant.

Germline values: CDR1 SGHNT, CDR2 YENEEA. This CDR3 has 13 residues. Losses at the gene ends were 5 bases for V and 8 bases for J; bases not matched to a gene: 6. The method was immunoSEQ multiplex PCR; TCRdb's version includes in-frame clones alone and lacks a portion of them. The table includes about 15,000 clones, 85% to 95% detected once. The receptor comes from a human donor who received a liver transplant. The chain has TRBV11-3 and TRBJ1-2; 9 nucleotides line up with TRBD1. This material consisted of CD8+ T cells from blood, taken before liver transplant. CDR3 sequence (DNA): TGTGCCAGCAGCCCCCCCACAGGGGGCGGCTACACCTTC. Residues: CASSPPTGGGYTF.